The subject of this entry is one T cell receptor beta chain. The target antigen is unknown. Profiled with immunoSEQ multiplex PCR; TCRdb holds only in-frame clones, not every one. The sample holds about 1,500,000 clones, approximately 97% seen once. This entry is derived from a study of shared clonotypes between healthy human individuals. Notes on the study in general: Among donors, clonotype sharing was expected to be affected by sequencing depth. In the sorted subsets, rarefaction showed sequencing was incomplete despite large depth.

The study enrolled healthy HIV-negative adults without recent acute infections or vaccinations as donors. The sample comprised naive CD4+ T cells sorted from blood. Subset: CD45RA+ positively selected. The clonotype originates from a man aged 25 to 40 in good health.

The DNA for the CDR3 is TGCGCCAGCAGCCCCACGACAGGGAGGTTGATCGCGGAGACCCAGTACTTC. Its translation is CASSPTTGRLIAETQYF. The genes are TRBV5-1 and TRBJ2-5, with D perhaps TRBD1 (7 bases). V lost 4 bases to trimming and J lost 5 bases, with 24 bases between them. From germline, CDR1 is SGHRS and CDR2 YFSETQ. The CDR3 runs to 17 residues.